This T cell receptor (beta chain) was captured by sequencing in a study of T cell responses to AZD1222 COVID-19 vaccine. Study results and limitations: Unmutated variant regions reportedly attract nearly half of all spike-specific TCRs.

A remark on this clone: The antigen is not known.

Trimming took off 3 bases at V and 0 bases at J, with 9 bases between the two ends. This CDR3 is 15 amino acids long. Germline V gene sequence: CDR1 LNHDA, CDR2 SQIVND (reference sequence). Profiling relied on immunoSEQ multiplex PCR, and the TCRdb table lists in-frame clones only, not all of them. The data show roughly 140,000 clones, with 90% to 95% seen just once and about 4.6% held by the top ten. The receptor's source is an adult in good health. The sequencing used peripheral blood, collected on day 0 of AZD1222 vaccination. The V call is TRBV19, the J call TRBJ1-5; D gene unclear. This chain's CDR3 is CASSILASSNQPQHF. The CDR3 bases are TGTGCCAGTAGTATTTTAGCAAGTAGCAATCAGCCCCAGCATTTT.